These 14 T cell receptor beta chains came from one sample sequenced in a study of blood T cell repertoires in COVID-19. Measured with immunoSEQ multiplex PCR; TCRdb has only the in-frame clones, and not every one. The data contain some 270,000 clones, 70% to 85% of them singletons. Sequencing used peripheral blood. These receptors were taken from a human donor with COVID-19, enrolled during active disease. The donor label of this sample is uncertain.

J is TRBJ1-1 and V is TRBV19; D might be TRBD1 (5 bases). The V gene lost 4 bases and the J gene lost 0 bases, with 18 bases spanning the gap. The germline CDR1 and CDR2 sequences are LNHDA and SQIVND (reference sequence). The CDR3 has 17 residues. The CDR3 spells CASSKSPTGHMNTEAFF. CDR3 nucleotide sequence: TGTGCCAGTAGTAAAAGCCCCACCGGACACATGAACACTGAAGCTTTCTTT.

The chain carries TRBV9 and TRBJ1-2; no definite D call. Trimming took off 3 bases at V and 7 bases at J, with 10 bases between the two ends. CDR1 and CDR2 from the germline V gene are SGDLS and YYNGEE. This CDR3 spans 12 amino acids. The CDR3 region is CASSDRGAGYTF. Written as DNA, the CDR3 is TGTGCCAGCAGCGACCGGGGAGCTGGCTACACCTTC.

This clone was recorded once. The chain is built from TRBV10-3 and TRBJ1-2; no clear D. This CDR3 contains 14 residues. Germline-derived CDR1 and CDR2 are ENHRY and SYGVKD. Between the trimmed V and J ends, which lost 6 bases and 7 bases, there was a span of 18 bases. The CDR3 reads CAIRERELSGGYTF. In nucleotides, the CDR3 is TGTGCCATCAGGGAAAGGGAGCTCTCGGGTGGCTACACCTTC.

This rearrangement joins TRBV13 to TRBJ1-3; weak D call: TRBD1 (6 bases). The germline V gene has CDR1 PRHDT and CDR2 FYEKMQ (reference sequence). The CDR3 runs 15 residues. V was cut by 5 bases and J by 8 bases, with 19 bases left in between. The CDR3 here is CASSLTTTGWDTIYF. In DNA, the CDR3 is TGTGCCAGCAGCCTAACTACGACAGGTTGGGACACCATATATTTT. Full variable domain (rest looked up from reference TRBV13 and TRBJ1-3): AAGVIQSPRHLIKEKRETATLKCYPIPRHDTVYWYQQGPGQDPQFLISFYEKMQSDKGSIPDRFSAQQFSDYHSELNMSSLELGDSALYFCASSLTTTGWDTIYFGEGSWLTVV.

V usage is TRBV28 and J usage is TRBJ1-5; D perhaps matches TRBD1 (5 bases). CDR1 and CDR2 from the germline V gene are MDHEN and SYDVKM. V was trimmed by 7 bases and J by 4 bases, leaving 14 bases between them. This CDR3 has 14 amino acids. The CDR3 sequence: CASKPPGPNQPQHF. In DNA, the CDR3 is TGTGCCAGCAAGCCCCCAGGGCCTAATCAGCCCCAGCATTTT.

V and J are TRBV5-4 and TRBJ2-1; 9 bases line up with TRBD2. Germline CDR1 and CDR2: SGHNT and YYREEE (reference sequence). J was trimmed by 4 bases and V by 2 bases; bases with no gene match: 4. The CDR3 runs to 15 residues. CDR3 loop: CASSLPLAGYNEQFF. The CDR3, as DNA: TGTGCCAGCAGCTTACCCCTAGCGGGATACAATGAGCAGTTCTTC.

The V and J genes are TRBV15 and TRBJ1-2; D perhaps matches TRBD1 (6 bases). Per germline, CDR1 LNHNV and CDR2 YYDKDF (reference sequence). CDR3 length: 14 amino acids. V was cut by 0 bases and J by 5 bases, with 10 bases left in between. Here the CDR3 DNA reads TGTGCCACCAGCAGAGATCACAGGGAGTATGGCTACACCTTC. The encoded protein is CATSRDHREYGYTF.

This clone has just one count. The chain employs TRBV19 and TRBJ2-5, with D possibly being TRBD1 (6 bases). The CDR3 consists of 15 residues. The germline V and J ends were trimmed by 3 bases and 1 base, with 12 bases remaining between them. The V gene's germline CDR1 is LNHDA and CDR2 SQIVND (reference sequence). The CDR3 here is CASSIAGAPQETQYF. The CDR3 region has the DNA TGTGCCAGTAGTATCGCAGGGGCCCCCCAAGAGACCCAGTACTTC. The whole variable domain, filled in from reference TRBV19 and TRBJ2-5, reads DGGITQSPKYLFRKEGQNVTLSCEQNLNHDAMYWYRQDPGQGLRLIYYSQIVNDFQKGDIAEGYSVSREKKESFPLTVTSAQKNPTAFYLCASSIAGAPQETQYFGPGTRLLVL.

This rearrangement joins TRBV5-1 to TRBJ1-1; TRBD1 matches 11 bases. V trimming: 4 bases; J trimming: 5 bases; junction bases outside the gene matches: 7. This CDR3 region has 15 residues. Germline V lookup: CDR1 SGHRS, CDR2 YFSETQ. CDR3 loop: CASSVDRGRFTEAFF. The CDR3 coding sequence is TGCGCCAGCAGCGTGGACAGGGGGCGTTTTACTGAAGCTTTCTTT.

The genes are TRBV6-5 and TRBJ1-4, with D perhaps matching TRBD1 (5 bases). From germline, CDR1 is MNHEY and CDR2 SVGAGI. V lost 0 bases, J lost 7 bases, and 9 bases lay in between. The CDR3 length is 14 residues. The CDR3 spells CASSYSGRAEKLFF. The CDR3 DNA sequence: TGTGCCAGCAGTTACTCGGGCAGGGCTGAAAAACTGTTTTTT.

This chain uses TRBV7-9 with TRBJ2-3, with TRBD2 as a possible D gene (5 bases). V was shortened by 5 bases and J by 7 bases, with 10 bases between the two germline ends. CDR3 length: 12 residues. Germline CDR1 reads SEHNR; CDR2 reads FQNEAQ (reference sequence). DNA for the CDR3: TGTGCCAGCAGCGAGCTAGCAAATACGCAGTATTTT. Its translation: CASSELANTQYF.

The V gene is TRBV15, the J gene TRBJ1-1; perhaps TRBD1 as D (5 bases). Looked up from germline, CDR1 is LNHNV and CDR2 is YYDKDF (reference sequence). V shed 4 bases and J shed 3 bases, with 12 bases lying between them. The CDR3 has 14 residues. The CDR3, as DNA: TGTGCCACCAGCACCCTGGGGGGGGACACTGAAGCTTTCTTT. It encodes CATSTLGGDTEAFF.

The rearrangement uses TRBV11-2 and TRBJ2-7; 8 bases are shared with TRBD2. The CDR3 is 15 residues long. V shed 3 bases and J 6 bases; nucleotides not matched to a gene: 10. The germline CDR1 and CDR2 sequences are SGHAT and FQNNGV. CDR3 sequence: CASSLSEGLEGEQYF. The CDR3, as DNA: TGTGCCAGCAGCTTGTCTGAGGGACTAGAGGGCGAGCAGTACTTC.

The DNA of the CDR3 is TGCAGCGTTGCGGGACAGGGGAATGAAAAACTGTTTTTT. Residues: CSVAGQGNEKLFF. This rearrangement joins TRBV29-1 to TRBJ1-4; 10 nucleotides match TRBD1. Germline assignment: CDR1 SQVTM and CDR2 ANQGSEA. The ends lost 4 bases at V and 5 bases at J; junction bases unmatched: 1. The CDR3 contains 13 residues.